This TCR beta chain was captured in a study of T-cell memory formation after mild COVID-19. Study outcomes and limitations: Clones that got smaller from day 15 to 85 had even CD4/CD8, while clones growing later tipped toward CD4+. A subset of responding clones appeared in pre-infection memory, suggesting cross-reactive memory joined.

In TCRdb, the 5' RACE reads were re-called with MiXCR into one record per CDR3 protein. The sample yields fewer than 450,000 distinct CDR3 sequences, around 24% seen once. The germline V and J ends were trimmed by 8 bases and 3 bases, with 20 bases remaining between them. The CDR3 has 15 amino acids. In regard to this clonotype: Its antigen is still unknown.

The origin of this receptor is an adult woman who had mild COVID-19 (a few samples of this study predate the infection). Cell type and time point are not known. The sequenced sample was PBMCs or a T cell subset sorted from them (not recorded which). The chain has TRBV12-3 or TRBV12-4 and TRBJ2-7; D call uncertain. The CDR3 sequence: CASVPEAGFYYEQYF. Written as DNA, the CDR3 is TGTGCCAGCGTCCCCGAGGCTGGATTCTACTACGAGCAGTACTTC.